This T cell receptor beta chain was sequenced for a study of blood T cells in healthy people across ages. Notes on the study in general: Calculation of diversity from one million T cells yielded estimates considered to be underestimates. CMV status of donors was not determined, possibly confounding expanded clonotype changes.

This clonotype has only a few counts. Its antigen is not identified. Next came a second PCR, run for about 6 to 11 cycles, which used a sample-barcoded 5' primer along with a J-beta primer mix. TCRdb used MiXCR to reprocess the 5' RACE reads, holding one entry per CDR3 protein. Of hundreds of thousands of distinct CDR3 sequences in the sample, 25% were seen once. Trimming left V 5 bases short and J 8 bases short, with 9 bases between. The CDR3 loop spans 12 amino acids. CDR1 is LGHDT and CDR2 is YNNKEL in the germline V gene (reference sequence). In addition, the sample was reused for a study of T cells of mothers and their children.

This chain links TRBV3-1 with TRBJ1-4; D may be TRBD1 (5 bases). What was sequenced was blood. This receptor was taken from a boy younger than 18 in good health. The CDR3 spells CASSGTSEKLFF. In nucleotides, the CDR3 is TGTGCCAGCAGCGGGACGTCAGAAAAACTGTTTTTT. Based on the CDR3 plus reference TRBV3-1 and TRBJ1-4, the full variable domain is DTAVSQTPKYLVTQMGNDKSIKCEQNLGHDTMYWYKQDSKKFLKIMFSYNNKELIINETVPNRFSPKSPDKAHLNLHINSLELGDSAVYFCASSGTSEKLFFGSGTQLSVL.